These T cell receptor beta chains were read from a single sample in a study of long-term antiretroviral therapy in people with HIV. Assay: immunoSEQ multiplex PCR; the TCRdb copy retains only in-frame clones and omits some. Here the sample spans about 39,000 clones, roughly 90% being singletons. The sequences come from unsorted PBMCs, collected 1.2 years after starting antiretroviral therapy. Receptors were obtained from a woman aged 50 to 60 with HIV. CDR3s include the opening cysteine and the closing phenylalanine or tryptophan. Fields, in order: D gene, CDR3 length, V gene, J gene, clone size, CDR3 protein, CDR3 DNA. The D gene is left open where the match is weak. The size field is filled for only some rows; it gives once, few, many or a size class.

TRBD1	15	TRBV30	TRBJ2-7	-	CAWSPTGTLSYEQYF	TGTGCCTGGAGCCCGACAGGGACCCTCTCCTACGAGCAGTACTTC
TRBD1	14	TRBV5-1	TRBJ1-2	-	CASSVDRGSYGYTF	TGCGCCAGCAGCGTGGACAGGGGATCTTATGGCTACACCTTC
TRBD2	14	TRBV7-2	TRBJ2-7	-	CASSSERGPYEQYF	TGTGCCAGCAGCTCAGAGCGGGGGCCCTACGAGCAGTACTTC
-	15	TRBV11-2	TRBJ2-2	-	CASKADYDGTGELFF	TGTGCCAGCAAAGCCGATTACGACGGCACCGGGGAGCTGTTTTTT
-	15	TRBV9	TRBJ2-2	-	CASSGTNQNTGELFF	TGTGCCAGCAGCGGGACAAACCAGAACACCGGGGAGCTGTTTTTT
-	16	TRBV30	TRBJ2-1	-	CAWSVRGGRSYNEQFF	TGTGCCTGGAGTGTACGCGGCGGCCGCTCCTACAATGAGCAGTTCTTC
-	14	TRBV2	TRBJ1-5	-	CASKGVGLNQPQHF	TGTGCCAGCAAGGGGGTGGGACTCAATCAGCCCCAGCATTTT
-	10	TRBV19	TRBJ1-1	-	CASIEEEAFF	TGTGCCAGTATCGAAGAGGAAGCTTTCTTT
TRBD1	15	TRBV25-1	TRBJ1-1	-	CASSDPGQGRTEAFF	TGTGCCAGCAGTGATCCGGGACAGGGGAGGACTGAAGCTTTCTTT
-	13	TRBV6-5	TRBJ1-6	-	CASSYFAGEPLHF	TGTGCCAGCAGTTACTTCGCCGGGGAACCCCTCCACTTT
TRBD1	15	TRBV5-1	TRBJ1-1	once	CASSLVAQGKTEAFF	TGCGCCAGCAGCTTGGTAGCACAGGGGAAAACTGAAGCTTTCTTT
-	15	TRBV19	TRBJ2-5	-	CASSALIWGSETQYF	TGTGCCAGTAGTGCCCTTATTTGGGGGAGTGAGACCCAGTACTTC
TRBD1	12	TRBV6-5	TRBJ1-2	few	CASRTGGYGYTF	TGTGCCAGCAGGACAGGGGGCTATGGCTACACCTTC
-	15	TRBV5-1	TRBJ2-7	-	CASSLDRRVSYEQYF	TGCGCCAGCAGTCTCGACAGGCGGGTCAGCTACGAGCAGTACTTC
-	12	TRBV2	TRBJ2-1	-	CASRAGVDEQFF	TGTGCCAGCAGGGCAGGGGTTGATGAGCAGTTCTTC
-	14	TRBV2	TRBJ1-5	-	CASCGGRNNQPQHF	TGTGCCAGCTGTGGGGGCAGAAACAATCAGCCCCAGCATTTT
TRBD1	14	TRBV7-9	TRBJ1-1	-	CASSPDRDRSEAFF	TGTGCCAGCAGCCCTGACAGGGATAGATCTGAAGCTTTCTTT
-	13	TRBV29-1	TRBJ2-5	-	CSVAQAFQETQYF	TGCAGCGTTGCCCAGGCTTTCCAAGAGACCCAGTACTTC
TRBD1	14	TRBV5-5	TRBJ2-5	-	CASSPTQGAETQYF	TGTGCCAGCAGCCCGACACAGGGGGCAGAGACCCAGTACTTC
-	12	TRBV11-3	TRBJ2-1	once	CASSSWSNEQFF	TGTGCCAGCAGCTCCTGGAGTAATGAGCAGTTCTTC
TRBD1	17	TRBV5-4	TRBJ2-2	-	CASSSVPTGAETGELFF	TGTGCCAGCAGCTCGGTGCCCACAGGGGCTGAGACCGGGGAGCTGTTTTTT
-	18	TRBV7-7	TRBJ2-1	once	CASSLAATTGSALYEQFF	TGTGCTAGCAGCTTAGCGGCGACGACAGGGTCCGCTCTCTATGAGCAGTTCTTC
TRBD1	15	TRBV5-1	TRBJ2-1	-	CASSLGQGAYNEQFF	TGCGCCAGCAGCTTGGGACAGGGGGCCTACAATGAGCAGTTCTTC
-	14	TRBV12-5	TRBJ1-6	-	CASVPRPHTAVDHF	TGTGCTAGTGTCCCGAGACCCCATACCGCGGTAGACCACTTT
TRBD1	15	TRBV7-8	TRBJ1-3	-	CASSFAQGAGNTIYF	TGTGCCAGCAGCTTTGCACAGGGGGCGGGAAACACCATATATTTT
-	15	TRBV10-2	TRBJ1-6	-	CASSDFPKPGSPLHF	TGCGCCAGCAGTGATTTTCCGAAACCCGGTTCACCCCTCCACTTT
-	14	TRBV5-1	TRBJ2-7	-	CASSLASGIYEQYF	TGCGCCAGCAGCTTGGCCTCAGGGATCTACGAGCAGTACTTC
-	13	TRBV7-7	TRBJ2-3	-	CASSLDPGQTQYF	TGTGCTAGCAGCTTAGACCCAGGGCAAACGCAGTATTTT
-	16	TRBV4-2	TRBJ1-1	once	CASSQDRGRTNTEAFF	TGTGCCAGCAGCCAAGATCGTGGACGGACGAACACTGAAGCTTTCTTT
-	13	TRBV6-5	TRBJ2-7	-	CASSNAVTYEQYF	TGTGCCAGCAGTAACGCAGTAACTTACGAGCAGTACTTC
-	13	TRBV7-9	TRBJ2-7	-	CASSSRDNYEQYF	TGTGCCAGCAGCTCCCGGGACAACTACGAGCAGTACTTC
-	16	TRBV9	TRBJ2-5	-	CASSVERTSYQETQYF	TGTGCCAGCAGCGTAGAGCGGACTTCGTACCAAGAGACCCAGTACTTC
TRBD1	18	TRBV4-3	TRBJ1-3	-	CASSQDHFGTVSGNTIYF	TGCGCCAGCAGCCAAGATCACTTCGGGACAGTTTCTGGAAACACCATATATTTT
-	15	TRBV6-1	TRBJ2-3	-	CASAWGETDTDTQYF	TGTGCCAGCGCTTGGGGGGAGACGGACACAGATACGCAGTATTTT
-	15	TRBV6-4	TRBJ2-7	-	CATARRLNPSYEQYF	TGTGCCACGGCGCGAAGGCTAAACCCTTCCTACGAGCAGTACTTC
-	13	TRBV18	TRBJ1-6	-	CASSRGAGSPLHF	TGTGCCAGCTCACGAGGGGCGGGATCACCCCTCCACTTT
-	15	TRBV2	TRBJ2-1	-	CASSSVGRGKLEQFF	TGTGCCAGCAGTTCCGTCGGGCGGGGAAAACTTGAGCAGTTCTTC
-	14	TRBV5-6	TRBJ2-2	-	CASSSIANTGELFF	TGTGCCAGCAGCTCAATTGCGAACACCGGGGAGCTGTTTTTT
-	15	TRBV5-1	TRBJ2-5	-	CASKPDGINQETQYF	TGCGCCAGCAAACCGGACGGGATAAACCAAGAGACCCAGTACTTC
-	14	TRBV27	TRBJ2-1	-	CASSFELSYNEQFF	TGTGCCAGCAGTTTTGAGCTCTCCTACAATGAGCAGTTCTTC
TRBD2	15	TRBV7-2	TRBJ2-1	-	CASSSKGGGYNEQFF	TGTGCCAGCAGCTCCAAAGGCGGGGGTTACAATGAGCAGTTCTTC
-	18	TRBV4-1	TRBJ2-2	-	CASSQPKRTLTPTGELFF	TGCGCCAGCAGCCAACCCAAACGGACCTTAACGCCTACCGGGGAGCTGTTTTTT
-	17	TRBV7-3	TRBJ1-2	-	CASSLSPDHGRLYGYTF	TGTGCCAGCAGCTTATCCCCTGACCACGGACGGCTCTATGGCTACACCTTC
-	15	TRBV2	TRBJ1-1	few	CASRRRDSMNTEAFF	TGTGCCAGCAGGCGGAGGGATTCTATGAACACTGAAGCTTTCTTT
-	14	TRBV4-1	TRBJ1-5	-	CASSFQGSNQPQHF	TGCGCCAGCAGCTTTCAGGGCTCCAATCAGCCCCAGCATTTT
TRBD1	16	TRBV6-1	TRBJ2-7	-	CASSETATGIFYEQYF	TGTGCCAGCAGTGAGACCGCGACAGGGATCTTCTACGAGCAGTACTTC
TRBD1	15	TRBV18	TRBJ1-6	-	CASSPGQLNNSPLHF	TGTGCCAGCTCACCGGGACAGCTAAATAATTCACCCCTCCACTTT
-	13	TRBV6-1	TRBJ2-2	-	CASSDKITGELFF	TGTGCCAGCAGTGACAAGATCACCGGGGAGCTGTTTTTT
TRBD1	17	TRBV5-6	TRBJ2-6	-	CASSTGTASSGANVLTF	TGTGCCAGCAGCACCGGGACAGCGTCCTCTGGGGCCAACGTCCTGACTTTC
-	20	TRBV27	TRBJ1-6	-	CASRDRGGLTWSSYNSPLHF	TGTGCCAGCAGGGACCGGGGGGGGTTGACGTGGAGCTCCTATAATTCACCCCTCCACTTT
-	15	TRBV14	TRBJ1-4	-	CASSQVGIPGEKLFF	TGTGCCAGCAGCCAAGTGGGGATTCCGGGTGAAAAACTGTTTTTT
-	13	TRBV18	TRBJ2-7	-	CASSPGRDGEQYF	TGTGCCAGCTCACCTGGTCGGGACGGCGAGCAGTACTTC
-	14	TRBV11-2	TRBJ2-3	-	CASSLEQGLDTQYF	TGTGCCAGCAGCTTAGAACAGGGACTGGACACGCAGTATTTT